This T cell receptor (beta chain) emerged from a study of OX40 agonist ivuxolimab in advanced cancers. Across the study: Cohort: roughly 80% men, mean age approximately 64, aged about 20 to 90. Prior therapy, whether anti-PD-1, anti-PD-L1 or anti-CTLA-4, was allowed, and more than 35% had some. Study-level findings and limits: CD4+ and CD8+ blood T cells expanded clonally by week 6 at 0.1 to 3.0 mg/kg. Part of the nonresponder group also had normalized T-cell clonal expansion that was low.

Notes on this clone: Its cognate antigen is unknown.

TCRdb's copy holds only in-frame clones and misses some; the assay was immunoSEQ multiplex PCR. Of fewer than 60,000 clones in the sample, more than 85% were seen once. The length of the CDR3 is 15 residues. CDR1 LGHNT and CDR2 FRNRAP come from the germline V gene. V was pared by 3 bases and J by 3 bases, with 8 bases of the junction left unmatched. The sample in question was CD4+ or CD8+ T cells sorted from blood, obtained in a trial of the OX40 agonist ivuxolimab. This receptor was identified in an adult with an advanced solid tumor such as melanoma, head and neck, liver or kidney cancer. The rearrangement joins TRBV12-5 to TRBJ2-7; 7 bases map to TRBD1. The CDR3 DNA reads TGTGCTAGTGGTTTCCCCTCCCGGACAGGCTACGAGCAGTACTTC. Translated, it gives CASGFPSRTGYEQYF.